What follows describes a single TCR beta chain. As yet, its antigen is unknown. The sample comes from a study of post-analysis software for immune sequencing data. Study information: Relapsing-remitting, secondary progressive and progressive-relapsing multiple sclerosis courses were included.

Germline V gene sequence: CDR1 MGHDK, CDR2 SYGVNS. The CDR3 covers 13 residues. The junction had 1 base not matched to a gene; V was cut back by 4 bases and J by 4 bases. Unique molecular identifiers were carried by the TCR beta cDNA libraries. Using its own MiXCR run on the PCR reads, TCRdb lists one record per CDR3 protein. The sample holds 450,000 to 650,000 distinct CDR3 sequences, roughly 40% seen once. Study-wide points: With TRBV5-6, TRBV5-1 and TRBV20-1 included, a handful of TRBV segments were more frequent in patients than in controls.

This sequence originates from a girl under 18 with multiple sclerosis. The V call is TRBV25-1, the J call TRBJ2-4; 7 nucleotides match TRBD1. Specimen: blood. Here the CDR3 reads CASSGQGKNIQYF. The CDR3 DNA is TGTGCCAGCAGTGGACAGGGTAAAAACATTCAGTACTTC.